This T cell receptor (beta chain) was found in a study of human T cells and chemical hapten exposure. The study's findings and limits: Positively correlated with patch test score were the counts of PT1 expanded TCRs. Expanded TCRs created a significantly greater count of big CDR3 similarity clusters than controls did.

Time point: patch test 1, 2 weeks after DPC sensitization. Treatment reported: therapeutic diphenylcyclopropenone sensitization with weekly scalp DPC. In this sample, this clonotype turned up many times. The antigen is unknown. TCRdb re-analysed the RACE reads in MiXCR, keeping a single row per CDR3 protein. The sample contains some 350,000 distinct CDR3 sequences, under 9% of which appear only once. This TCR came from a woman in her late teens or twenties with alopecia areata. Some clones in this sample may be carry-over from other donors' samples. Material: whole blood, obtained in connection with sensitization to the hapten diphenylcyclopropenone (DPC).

In DNA form, the CDR3 reads TGTGCCAGCAGCCTCTACACCGGGGAGCTGTTTTTT. This gives the protein CASSLYTGELFF. The chain carries TRBV13 and TRBJ2-2; D uncertain. This CDR3 has 12 amino acids. Germline V gene sequence: CDR1 PRHDT, CDR2 FYEKMQ (reference sequence). V lost 5 bases and J lost 3, with 4 bases in between.